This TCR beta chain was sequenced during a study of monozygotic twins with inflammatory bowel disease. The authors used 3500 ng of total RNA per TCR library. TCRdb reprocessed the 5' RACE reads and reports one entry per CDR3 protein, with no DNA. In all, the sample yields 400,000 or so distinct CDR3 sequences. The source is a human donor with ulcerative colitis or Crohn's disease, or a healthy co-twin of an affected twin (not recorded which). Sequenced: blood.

This chain's CDR3 is CVWTDRDEQFF. V gene TRBV30 combines with J gene TRBJ2-1; the D gene TCRdb calls, TRBD1, cannot be checked with no DNA. CDR3 size: 11 residues. The germline CDR1 and CDR2 sequences are GTSNPN and SVGIG (reference sequence).